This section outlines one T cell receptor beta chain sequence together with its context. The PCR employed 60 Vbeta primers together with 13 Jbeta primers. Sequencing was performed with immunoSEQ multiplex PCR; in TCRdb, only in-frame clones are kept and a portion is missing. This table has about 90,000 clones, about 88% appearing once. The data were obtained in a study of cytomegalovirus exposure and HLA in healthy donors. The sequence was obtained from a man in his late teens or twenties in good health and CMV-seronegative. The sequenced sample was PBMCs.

CDR3 region: CASSQENRGPEAFF. For the CDR3, the DNA is TGCGCCAGCAGCCAAGAAAATAGGGGGCCTGAAGCTTTCTTT. The chain has TRBV4-1 and TRBJ1-1; 7 bases are a match to TRBD1. The CDR3 loop spans 14 amino acids. CDR1 and CDR2 from the germline V gene are MGHRA and YSYEKL. With V trimmed by 0 bases and J by 6 bases, 4 bases remained unmatched.